The source of this T cell receptor beta chain is a study of blood T cell repertoires in COVID-19. Turning to the study itself: Researchers got acute and convalescent COVID-19 samples from the United States, Italy and Spain. PBMCs, B-cell-depleted T cells, or T cells were the source of the cDNA or gDNA that made up the material.

Original handling: Scientists estimated how many nucleated cells there were by amplifying reference gene primers. Sequenced by immunoSEQ multiplex PCR; TCRdb stores in-frame clones only, minus some. The DNA gave D and trimming, while V, J and clone size come from that table. The table lists more than 200,000 clones, around nine tenths of them singletons, with 5.2% in the top ten. This CDR3 region has 16 residues. Germline loops: CDR1 SGHTA, CDR2 FQGNSA. V lost 1 base, J lost 4 bases, and 16 bases lay in between. Followed over time, Seattle patients had been enrolled while infection was active. The receptor was derived from a woman aged 60 to 75 with COVID-19, enrolled during active disease. V gene TRBV7-2 combines with J gene TRBJ1-2; D might be TRBD1 (5 bases). What was sequenced was peripheral blood. This chain's CDR3 is CASSLVGRAWSYGYTF. CDR3 bases: TGTGCCAGCAGCTTAGTAGGCAGGGCTTGGAGCTATGGCTACACCTTC.